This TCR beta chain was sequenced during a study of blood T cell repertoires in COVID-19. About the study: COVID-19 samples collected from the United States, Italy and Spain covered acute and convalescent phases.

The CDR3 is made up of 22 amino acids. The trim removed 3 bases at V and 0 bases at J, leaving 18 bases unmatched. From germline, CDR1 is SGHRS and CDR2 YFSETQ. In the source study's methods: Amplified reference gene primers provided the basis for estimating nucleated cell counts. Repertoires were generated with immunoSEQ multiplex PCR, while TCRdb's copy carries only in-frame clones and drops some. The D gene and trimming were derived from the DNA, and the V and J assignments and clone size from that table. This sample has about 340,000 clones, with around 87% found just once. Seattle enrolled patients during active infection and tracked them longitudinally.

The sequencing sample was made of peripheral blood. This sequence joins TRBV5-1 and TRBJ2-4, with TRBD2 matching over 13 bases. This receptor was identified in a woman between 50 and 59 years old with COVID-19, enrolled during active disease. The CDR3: CASSSLQQTGTSGDLAKNIQYF. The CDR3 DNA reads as TGCGCCAGCAGCTCACTGCAACAAACCGGGACTAGCGGGGATCTAGCCAAAAACATTCAGTACTTC.